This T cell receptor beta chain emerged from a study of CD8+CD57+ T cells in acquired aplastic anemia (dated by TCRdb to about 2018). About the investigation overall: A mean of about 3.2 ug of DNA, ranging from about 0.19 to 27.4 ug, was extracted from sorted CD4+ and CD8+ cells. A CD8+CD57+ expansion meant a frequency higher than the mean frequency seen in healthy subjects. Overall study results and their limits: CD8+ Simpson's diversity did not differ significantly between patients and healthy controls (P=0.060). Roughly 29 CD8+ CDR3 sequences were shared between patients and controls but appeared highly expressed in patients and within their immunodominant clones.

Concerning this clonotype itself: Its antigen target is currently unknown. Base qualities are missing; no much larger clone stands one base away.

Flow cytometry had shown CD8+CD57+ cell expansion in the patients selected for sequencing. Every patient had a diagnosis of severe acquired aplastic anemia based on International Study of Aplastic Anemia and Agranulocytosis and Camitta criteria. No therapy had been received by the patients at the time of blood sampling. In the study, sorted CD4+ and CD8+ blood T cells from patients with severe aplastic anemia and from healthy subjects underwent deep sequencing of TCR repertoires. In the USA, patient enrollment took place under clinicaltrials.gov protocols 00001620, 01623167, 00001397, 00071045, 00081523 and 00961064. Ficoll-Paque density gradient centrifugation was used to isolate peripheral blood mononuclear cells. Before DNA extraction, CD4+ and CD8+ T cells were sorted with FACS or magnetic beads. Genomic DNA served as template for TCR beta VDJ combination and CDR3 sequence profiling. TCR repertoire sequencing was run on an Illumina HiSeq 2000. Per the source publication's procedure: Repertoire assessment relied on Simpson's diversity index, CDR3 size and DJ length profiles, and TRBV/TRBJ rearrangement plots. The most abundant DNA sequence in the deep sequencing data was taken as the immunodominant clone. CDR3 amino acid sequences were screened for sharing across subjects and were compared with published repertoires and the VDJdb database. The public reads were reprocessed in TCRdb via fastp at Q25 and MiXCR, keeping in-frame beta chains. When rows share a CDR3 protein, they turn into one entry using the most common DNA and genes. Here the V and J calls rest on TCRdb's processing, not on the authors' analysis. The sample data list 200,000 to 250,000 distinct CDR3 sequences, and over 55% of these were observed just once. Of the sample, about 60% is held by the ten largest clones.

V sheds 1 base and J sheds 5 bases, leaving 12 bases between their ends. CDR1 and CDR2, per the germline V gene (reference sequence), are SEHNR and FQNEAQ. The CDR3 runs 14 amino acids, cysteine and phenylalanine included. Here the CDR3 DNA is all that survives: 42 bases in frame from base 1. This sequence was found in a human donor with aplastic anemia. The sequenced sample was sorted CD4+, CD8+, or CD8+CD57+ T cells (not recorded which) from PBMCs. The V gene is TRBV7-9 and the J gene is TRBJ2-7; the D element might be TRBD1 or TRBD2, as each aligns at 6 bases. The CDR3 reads CASSLGGGLNEQYF. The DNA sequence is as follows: TGTGCCAGCAGCTTAGGTGGGGGGCTAAACGAGCAGTACTTC.